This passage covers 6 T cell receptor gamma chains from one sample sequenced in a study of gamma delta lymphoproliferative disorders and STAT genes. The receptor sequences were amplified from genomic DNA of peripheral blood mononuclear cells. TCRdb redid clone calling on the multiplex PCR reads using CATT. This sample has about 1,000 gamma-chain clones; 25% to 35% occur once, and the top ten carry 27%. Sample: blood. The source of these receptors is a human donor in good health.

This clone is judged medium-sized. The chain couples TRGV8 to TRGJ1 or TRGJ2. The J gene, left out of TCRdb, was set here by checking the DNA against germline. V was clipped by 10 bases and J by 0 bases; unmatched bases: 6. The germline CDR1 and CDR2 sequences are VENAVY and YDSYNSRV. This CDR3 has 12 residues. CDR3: CATRRNYYKKLF. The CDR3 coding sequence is TGTGCCACAAGAAGGAATTATTATAAGAAACTCTTT.

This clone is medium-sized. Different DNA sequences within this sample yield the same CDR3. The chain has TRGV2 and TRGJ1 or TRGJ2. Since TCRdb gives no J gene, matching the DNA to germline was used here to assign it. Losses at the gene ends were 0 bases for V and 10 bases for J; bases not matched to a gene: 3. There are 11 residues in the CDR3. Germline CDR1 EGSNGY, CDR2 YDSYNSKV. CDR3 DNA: TGTGCCACCTGGGACGGGCTGAAGAAACTCTTT. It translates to CATWDGLKKLF.

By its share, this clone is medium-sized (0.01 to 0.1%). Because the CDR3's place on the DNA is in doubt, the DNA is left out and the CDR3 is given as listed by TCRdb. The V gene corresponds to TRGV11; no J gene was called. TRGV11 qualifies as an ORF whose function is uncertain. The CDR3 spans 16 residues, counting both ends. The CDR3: CTTVPAGLAKGYKKLF.

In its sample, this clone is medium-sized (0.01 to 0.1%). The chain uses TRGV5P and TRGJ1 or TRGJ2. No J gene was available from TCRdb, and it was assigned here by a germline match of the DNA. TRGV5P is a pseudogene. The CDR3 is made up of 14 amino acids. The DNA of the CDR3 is TGTGCCACCTGGGGCAGGCTGGTTTATTATAAGAAACTCTTT. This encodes CATWGRLVYYKKLF.

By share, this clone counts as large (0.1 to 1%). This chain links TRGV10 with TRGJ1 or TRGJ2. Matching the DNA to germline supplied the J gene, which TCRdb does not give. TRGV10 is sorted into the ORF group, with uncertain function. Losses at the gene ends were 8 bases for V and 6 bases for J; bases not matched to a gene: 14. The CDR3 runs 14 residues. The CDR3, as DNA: TGTGCTGCGTGGGATCGGTCTTCTTTTTATAAGAAACTCTTT. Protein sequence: CAAWDRSSFYKKLF.

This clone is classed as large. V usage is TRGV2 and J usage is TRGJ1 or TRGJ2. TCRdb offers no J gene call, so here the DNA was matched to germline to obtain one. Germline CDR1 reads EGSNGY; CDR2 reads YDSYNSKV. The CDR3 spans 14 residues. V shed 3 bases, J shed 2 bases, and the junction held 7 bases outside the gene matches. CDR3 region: CATWDWAHYYKKLF. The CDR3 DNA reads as TGTGCCACCTGGGACTGGGCGCATTATTATAAGAAACTCTTT.